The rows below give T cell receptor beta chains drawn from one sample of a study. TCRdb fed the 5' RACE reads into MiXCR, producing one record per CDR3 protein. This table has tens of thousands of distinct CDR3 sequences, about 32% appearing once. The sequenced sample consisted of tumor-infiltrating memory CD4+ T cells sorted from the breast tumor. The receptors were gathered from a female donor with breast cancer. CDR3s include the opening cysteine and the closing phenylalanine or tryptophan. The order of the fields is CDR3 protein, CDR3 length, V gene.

CDR3aa: CASAESNEQFF
len: 11
v_gene: TRBV6-1

CDR3aa: CASSQDSLEATEAFF
len: 15
v_gene: TRBV28

CDR3aa: CASSLLSSSYNEQFF
len: 15
v_gene: TRBV27

CDR3aa: CASSLANTGELFF
len: 13
v_gene: TRBV9

CDR3aa: CASSIVTSGTGELFF
len: 15
v_gene: TRBV19

CDR3aa: CASTKLGDLYNEQFF
len: 15
v_gene: TRBV7-6

CDR3aa: CASSSGGIEEQFF
len: 13
v_gene: TRBV5-1

CDR3aa: CTSSNREGGYGYTF
len: 14
v_gene: TRBV6-5

CDR3aa: CASSDGTATNEKLFF
len: 15
v_gene: TRBV2

CDR3aa: CATRGAGEQFF
len: 11
v_gene: TRBV28

CDR3aa: CSVLSGLDHEQFF
len: 13
v_gene: TRBV29-1

CDR3aa: CASSQNNYEQYF
len: 12
v_gene: TRBV4-2

CDR3aa: CASSPTLGLANTQYF
len: 15
v_gene: TRBV3-1